The T cell receptor beta chain described here comes from a study of blood T cell repertoires in COVID-19. V was shortened by 6 bases and J by 10 bases, with 21 bases between the two germline ends. Germline CDR1 MDHEN, CDR2 SYDVKM. This CDR3 is 14 amino acids long. The method was immunoSEQ multiplex PCR; TCRdb's version includes in-frame clones alone and lacks a portion of them. The sample has 150,000 or so clones, about four fifths seen once. Self-reported history from a screening survey and questionnaire set each donor's cohort. The chain joins TRBV28 to TRBJ1-1; the D is unclear. Specimen: PBMCs or T cells enriched from blood (not recorded which). The TCR comes from a man in his forties or fifties who had recovered from COVID-19. The CDR3 DNA is TGTGCCAGCAGCTCAACCGGAGGAGAGGTTGGAGCTTTCTTT. The encoded protein is CASSSTGGEVGAFF.